Sequencing of this T cell receptor (beta chain) was carried out in a study of blood T cell repertoires in COVID-19. Study as a whole: The United States, Italy and Spain supplied acute and convalescent COVID-19 samples.

Authors' analysis steps: Nucleated cell number was recorded as an estimate derived from reference gene primer amplification. Here immunoSEQ multiplex PCR was the method, and the copy in TCRdb shows in-frame clones only, minus some. That table furnishes V, J and clone size, whereas the DNA furnished D and trimming. The sample holds about 170,000 clones, around 72% seen once. There are 14 residues in the CDR3. Trimming left V 4 bases short and J 4 bases short, with 14 bases between. CDR1 and CDR2 from the germline V gene are SGHRS and YFSETQ. The sequence derives from a woman of 80 years or more with acute or convalescent COVID-19. The chain couples TRBV5-1 to TRBJ1-1; TRBD1 might be the D (5 bases). Sequenced material: peripheral blood. The CDR3 sequence: CASSGSGGATEAFF. The CDR3 nucleotides read TGCGCCAGCAGCGGCTCAGGAGGGGCCACTGAAGCTTTCTTT.